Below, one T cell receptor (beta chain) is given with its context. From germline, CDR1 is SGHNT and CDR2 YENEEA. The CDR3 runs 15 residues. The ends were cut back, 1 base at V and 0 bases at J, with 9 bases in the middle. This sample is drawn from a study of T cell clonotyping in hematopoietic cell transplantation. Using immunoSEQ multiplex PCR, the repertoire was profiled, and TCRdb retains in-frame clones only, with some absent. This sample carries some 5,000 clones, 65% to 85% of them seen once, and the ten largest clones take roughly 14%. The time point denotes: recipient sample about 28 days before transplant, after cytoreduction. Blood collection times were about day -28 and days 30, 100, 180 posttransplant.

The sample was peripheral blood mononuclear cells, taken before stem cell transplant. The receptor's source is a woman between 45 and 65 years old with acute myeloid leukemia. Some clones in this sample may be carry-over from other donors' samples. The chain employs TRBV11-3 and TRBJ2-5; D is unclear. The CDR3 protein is CASSLGRENQETQYF. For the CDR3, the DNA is TGTGCCAGCAGCTTAGGGAGAGAGAACCAAGAGACCCAGTACTTC.